The clone carrying this TCR beta chain has a count of ten or more. What it recognizes is unknown. The CDR3 consists of 14 residues. V gave up 5 bases and J gave up 1 base; unmatched junction bases: 4. Germline CDR1 WNHNN, CDR2 SYGVQD (reference sequence). Diagnosis relied on clinical symptoms, serum thyroxine and TRAb, thyroid ultrasound and orbital computed tomography. This sample stems from a study of T cells in Graves' hyperthyroidism and ophthalmopathy. General study points: Researchers report that a 13 V-J model separated ophthalmopathy from stable hyperthyroidism. Blood shared most expanded thyroid clonotypes above 0.001.

Template material for amplifying TCR beta CDR3 regions consisted of RNA transcripts. The TCR CDR3 first-round RT-PCR relied on the HTBI primer set. Each CDR3 protein is one row after TCRdb ran MiXCR on the multiplex PCR reads. The table has a few hundred thousand distinct CDR3 sequences, less than 15% seen once. The sequence came from a man younger than 45 with Graves' hyperthyroidism that later progressed to Graves' ophthalmopathy. The specimen was blood. This chain joins TRBV10-1 and TRBJ1-1; TRBD1 agrees at 7 bases. The CDR3 DNA reads as TGCGCCAGCAGTCAGGACAGGAGGAACACTGAAGCTTTCTTT. This sequence encodes CASSQDRRNTEAFF.